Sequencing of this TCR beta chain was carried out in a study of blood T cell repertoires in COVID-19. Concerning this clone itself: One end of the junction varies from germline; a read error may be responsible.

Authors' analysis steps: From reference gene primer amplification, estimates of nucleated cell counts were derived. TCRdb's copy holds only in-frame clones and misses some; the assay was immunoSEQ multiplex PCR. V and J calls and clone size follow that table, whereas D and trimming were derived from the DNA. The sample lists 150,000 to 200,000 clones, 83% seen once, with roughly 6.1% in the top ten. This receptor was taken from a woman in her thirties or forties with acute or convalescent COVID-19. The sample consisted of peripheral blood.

The CDR3 DNA reads as TGTGCCAGCAGTCCCGGACTAGCGGGGCGGTACGGGCAGTACTTC. Amino acids: CASSPGLAGRYGQYF. V usage is TRBV27 and J usage is TRBJ2-7; 12 bases fit TRBD2. Germline lookup yields CDR1 MNHEY and CDR2 SMNVEV (reference sequence). This CDR3 has 15 residues.